These 17 T cell receptor beta chains came from one sample sequenced in a study of T cells in Graves' hyperthyroidism and ophthalmopathy. There were TCR beta CDR3 regions amplified from RNA transcripts. The TCR CDR3 first-round RT-PCR relied on the HTBI primer set. TCRdb ran MiXCR on the multiplex PCR reads and lists one entry per CDR3 protein. The sample has over 400,000 distinct CDR3 sequences, approximately 23% seen once. The sequenced sample was blood. All receptors come from an older woman with Graves' ophthalmopathy.

In this sample, this clonotype turned up a few times. V gene TRBV2 combines with J gene TRBJ1-2; tentatively, D is TRBD1 (5 bases). Germline V gene lookup returns CDR1 SNHLY and CDR2 FYNNEI. CDR3 length equals 17 residues. Deletions cut 0 bases from V and 10 bases from J, with 24 bases between. CDR3 protein: CASSEAFWGLGRIAYTF. In nucleotides, the CDR3 is TGTGCCAGCAGTGAAGCCTTTTGGGGACTGGGCCGAATTGCCTACACCTTC. The whole variable domain, remainder taken from reference TRBV2 and TRBJ1-2, is EPEVTQTPSHQVTQMGQEVILRCVPISNHLYFYWYRQILGQKVEFLVSFYNNEISEKSEIFDDQFSVERPDGSNFTLKIRSTKLEDSAMYFCASSEAFWGLGRIAYTFGSGTRLTVV.

This chain connects TRBV25-1 to TRBJ2-5; the D gene could be TRBD1 or TRBD2 (6 bases each). V lost 5 bases and J 5 bases, leaving 18 bases between the germline ends. Germline lookup yields CDR1 MGHDK and CDR2 SYGVNS. The CDR3 covers 15 residues. For the CDR3, the DNA is TGTGCCAGCAGTCGCAGGGGCGGGACCTGGGAGACCCAGTACTTC. Amino acids: CASSRRGGTWETQYF. The whole variable domain, remainder taken from reference TRBV25-1 and TRBJ2-5, is EADIYQTPRYLVIGTGKKITLECSQTMGHDKMYWYQQDPGMELHLIHYSYGVNSTEKGDLSSESTVSRIRTEHFPLTLESARPSHTSQYLCASSRRGGTWETQYFGPGTRLLVL.

This chain connects TRBV5-1 to TRBJ2-6, with D uncertain. V shed 7 bases and J shed 2 bases, with 7 bases lying between them. The CDR3 consists of 13 residues. From germline, CDR1 is SGHRS and CDR2 YFSETQ. CDR3 amino acids: CASAPTGANVLTF. CDR3 sequence (DNA): TGCGCCAGCGCCCCGACTGGGGCCAACGTCCTGACTTTC.

The chain joins TRBV9 to TRBJ2-1; 15 nucleotides align to TRBD2. Germline CDR1 reads SGDLS; CDR2 reads YYNGEE. J gave up 13 bases and V 3 bases, and 5 bases lay outside the gene matches. The CDR3 is made up of 14 amino acids. The CDR3 DNA reads as TGTGCCAGCAGCGCGGGACTAGCGGGAGGACAACAGTTCTTC. Translation gives CASSAGLAGGQQFF.

The rearrangement uses TRBV3-1 and TRBJ2-7, with TRBD2 matching over 8 bases. CDR1 and CDR2 (germline): LGHDT, YNNKEL (reference sequence). Unmatched junction bases numbered 5, after V lost 4 bases and J lost 3 bases. The CDR3 contains 14 residues. This CDR3 is CASSPLLAVYEQYF. DNA of the CDR3: TGTGCCAGCAGCCCGTTACTAGCGGTCTACGAGCAGTACTTC.

This clonotype was observed many times. The chain has TRBV10-3 and TRBJ2-7; D is ambiguous. Germline lookup yields CDR1 ENHRY and CDR2 SYGVKD. V lost 3 bases, J lost 7 bases, and 13 bases lay in between. This CDR3 has 13 residues. The CDR3 nucleotides are TGTGCCATCAGTGACGGCCCTAAAGAGGAGCAGTACTTC. Translated: CAISDGPKEEQYF.

This clonotype was counted between two and nine times. CDR3 DNA sequence: TGTGCCACCAGCAGAGATTATGGACAGGGATACGAGCAGTACTTC. It codes for CATSRDYGQGYEQYF. The V call is TRBV15, the J call TRBJ2-7; 8 bases agree with TRBD1. After removal of 0 bases from V and 4 bases from J, the junction contained 5 bases not matched to a gene. CDR1 is LNHNV, CDR2 YYDKDF, per germline (reference sequence). This CDR3 has 15 residues.

This clonotype was picked up a small number of times. This rearrangement joins TRBV18 to TRBJ2-7, with D unresolved. The CDR3 covers 12 residues. V was shortened by 5 bases and J by 6 bases, with 11 bases between the two germline ends. CDR1 KGHSH and CDR2 LQKENI come from the germline V gene. The CDR3 sequence: CASSSAKGEQYF. In DNA, the CDR3 is TGTGCCAGCTCATCAGCGAAGGGCGAGCAGTACTTC.

This clonotype was counted many times. The gene calls are TRBV7-2 and TRBJ2-7, with 9 bases aligning to TRBD2. The V and J ends lost 7 bases and 2 bases, in that order; junction bases with no gene match: 9. Germline loops: CDR1 SGHTA, CDR2 FQGNSA. The CDR3 runs to 15 residues. DNA for the CDR3: TGTGCCAGCACCCCTGGAGCGGGAGGCGCCTACGAGCAGTACTTC. Protein: CASTPGAGGAYEQYF. Filled out from reference TRBV7-2 and TRBJ2-7, the complete variable domain reads GAGVSQSPSNKVTEKGKDVELRCDPISGHTALYWYRQSLGQGLEFLIYFQGNSAPDKSGLPSDRFSAERTGGSVSTLTIQRTQQEDSAVYLCASTPGAGGAYEQYFGPGTRLTVT.

The chain joins TRBV3-1 to TRBJ2-1; no clear D gene. The germline gives CDR1 LGHDT, CDR2 YNNKEL (reference sequence). The CDR3 contains 13 residues. Trimming stripped 0 bases from V and 10 bases from J, with 10 bases between. The CDR3 here is CASSQDLTNEQFF. The DNA of the CDR3 is TGTGCCAGCAGCCAAGATTTGACGAACGAGCAGTTCTTC.

This clonotype appeared a few times. The chain carries TRBV10-3 and TRBJ2-3; 7 positions match TRBD2. There are 13 residues in the CDR3. Trimming at V came to 8 bases and at J to 11 bases, leaving 13 bases not matched to a gene. CDR1 ENHRY and CDR2 SYGVKD come from the germline V gene. The CDR3 reads CAIGDRAGVWQYF. In DNA, the CDR3 is TGTGCCATCGGGGACCGGGCGGGAGTTTGGCAGTATTTT.

The chain combines TRBV6-2 or TRBV6-3 with TRBJ1-2, with TRBD1 matching 7 bases. Trimming at V came to 4 bases and at J to 5 bases, leaving 10 bases not matched to a gene. Germline values: CDR1 MNHEY, CDR2 SVGEGT. This CDR3 is 15 amino acids long. As DNA, the CDR3 is TGTGCCAGCAGTTTGAGGACAGGTTCTGGGTATGGCTACACCTTC. Translation: CASSLRTGSGYGYTF.

This clonotype has just a few counts. The chain has TRBV9 and TRBJ2-5; no firm D call. This CDR3 is 15 amino acids long. CDR1 is SGDLS and CDR2 is YYNGEE in the germline V gene. Trimming pared 4 bases from V and 1 base from J, leaving 14 bases between. This chain's CDR3 is CASSPALSGQETQYF. DNA of the CDR3: TGTGCCAGCAGCCCCGCCTTGTCAGGCCAAGAGACCCAGTACTTC.

This clonotype was detected only a few times. The CDR3: CASSSGQGARRENIQYF. The CDR3 nucleotides read TGTGCCAGCAGCTCGGGACAGGGGGCGAGAAGAGAAAACATTCAGTACTTC. The V call is TRBV7-3, the J call TRBJ2-4; TRBD1 aligns across 12 bases. V lost 4 bases to trimming and J lost 5 bases; unmatched junction nucleotides: 9. Germline loops: CDR1 SGHTA, CDR2 FQGTGA. The CDR3 contains 17 residues. Based on the CDR3 plus reference TRBV7-3 and TRBJ2-4, the full variable domain is GAGVSQTPSNKVTEKGKYVELRCDPISGHTALYWYRQSLGQGPEFLIYFQGTGAADDSGLPNDRFFAVRPEGSVSTLKIQRTERGDSAVYLCASSSGQGARRENIQYFGAGTRLSVL.

This clonotype was seen many times. The rearrangement links TRBV20-1 to TRBJ1-2, with D tentatively TRBD1 (5 bases). This CDR3 comprises 13 residues. Germline V gives CDR1 DFQATT, CDR2 SNEGSKA (reference sequence). Trimming cost V 0 bases and J 7 bases, with 12 bases left between them. DNA of the CDR3: TGCAGTGCTAGAGAAGGGCACGGGGGTGGCTACACCTTC. Protein: CSAREGHGGGYTF.

The chain has TRBV3-1 and TRBJ1-1; 9 nucleotides match TRBD1. Per the germline V gene, CDR1 is LGHDT and CDR2 is YNNKEL (reference sequence). The CDR3 has 15 amino acids. V shed 6 bases and J 2 bases; nucleotides not matched to a gene: 7. The CDR3 nucleotides are TGTGCCAGCAGTCTCTGGGACAGGGTCAACACTGAAGCTTTCTTT. As protein: CASSLWDRVNTEAFF.

This clonotype was observed once. This may come from a read error, since a much larger clone is one base off. CDR3 in amino acids: CASRQGQWAFF. The CDR3 bases are TGTGCCAGCAGACAGGGACAGTGGGCTTTCTTT. The chain links TRBV6-2 or TRBV6-3 to TRBJ1-1; 7 nucleotides agree with TRBD1. CDR1 MNHEY and CDR2 SVGEGT come from the germline V gene. After removal of 6 bases from V and 11 bases from J, the junction contained 6 bases not matched to a gene. This CDR3 region has 11 residues.